Below, one TCR beta chain is given with its context. Antigen: not known. This likely comes from a read error, as the CDR3 has no conserved phenylalanine or tryptophan at its end. The data were obtained in a study of blood T cells in healthy people across ages. Study-wide results and limits: CMV status of donors was unknown, possibly confounding expanded clonotype changes. Roughly linear declines in TCR beta diversity per million T cells occurred with age.

This CDR3 region has 14 residues. In germline, CDR1 is MDHEN, CDR2 SYDVKM. The authors ran a second PCR of roughly 6 to 12 cycles using a sample-barcoded 5' primer and a J-beta primer mix. Researchers report that a template-switch adaptor with 12 random nucleotides tagged each cDNA molecule. MiXCR, applied by TCRdb to the 5' RACE reads, yields one record per CDR3 protein. The sample lists almost 300,000 distinct CDR3 sequences, 25% to 30% seen once, with 29% in the top ten. The draw of peripheral blood yielded ten milliliters from each donor. The sample comprised blood. This TCR came from a woman aged 70-85 years in good health. The chain recombines TRBV28 with TRBJ2-5; unclear D gene. With the DNA end fitting TRBJ2-7 better, the J assignment may be wrong. CDR3 in amino acids: CACLSLHSDYEQYL. The CDR3 nucleotides are TGTGCCTGCTTATCCTTACACTCGGATTACGAGCAGTACCTC.